These 27 T cell receptor beta chains were sequenced from one sample in a study of OX40 agonist ivuxolimab in advanced cancers. The receptor library was made with the immunoSEQ multiplex PCR assay. What TCRdb holds here is the immuneACCESS table cut down to in-frame rearrangements. Part of the clones is not present; checked against another copy, under half of the missing clones reflect an unresolved V gene, and the others are unexplained. Within this sample are approximately 92,000 clones, with roughly 94% of them counted one time only. The ten biggest clones cover about 0.19% of the sample. The sequencing used CD4+ or CD8+ T cells sorted from blood, collected in a trial of the OX40 agonist ivuxolimab. These receptor sequences come from an adult with an advanced solid tumor such as melanoma, head and neck, liver or kidney cancer.

The chain has TRBV28 and TRBJ2-5; 10 nucleotides agree with TRBD2. Germline values: CDR1 MDHEN, CDR2 SYDVKM. This CDR3 spans 16 amino acids. J gave up 2 bases and V 7 bases, and 10 bases lay outside the gene matches. CDR3 residues: CASTLEWTSGQETQYF. Here the CDR3 DNA reads TGTGCCAGCACCCTCGAGTGGACTAGCGGTCAAGAGACCCAGTACTTC.

This chain joins TRBV18 and TRBJ2-2; D remains unclear. The germline V gene has CDR1 KGHSH and CDR2 LQKENI. There are 15 residues in the CDR3. Trimming removed 0 bases from V and 7 bases from J, with 12 bases in between. As DNA, the CDR3 is TGTGCCAGCTCACCACCGTCCGTTTCATACGGGGAGCTGTTTTTT. Translated, it gives CASSPPSVSYGELFF.

The J gene is TRBJ1-5, the V gene TRBV7-2, with D unresolved. CDR3 length: 15 residues. V dropped 1 base and J dropped 3 bases, with 10 bases sitting between them. Germline CDR1 and CDR2: SGHTA and FQGNSA. Written as DNA, the CDR3 is TGTGCCAGCAGCTTAGTTGGGCAGCTCAATCAGCCCCAGCATTTT. This sequence encodes CASSLVGQLNQPQHF.

The chain recombines TRBV5-4 with TRBJ2-3; 7 bases line up with TRBD1. CDR1 and CDR2 from the germline V gene are SGHNT and YYREEE (reference sequence). The V segment lost 4 bases and the J segment 3 bases; nucleotides outside the gene matches: 5. The CDR3 sequence is 14 residues long. This chain's CDR3 is CASSPRQGTDTQYF. CDR3 DNA: TGTGCCAGCAGCCCTAGACAGGGAACAGATACGCAGTATTTT.

The chain combines TRBV11-2 with TRBJ2-7; D not resolved. V gave up 1 base and J gave up 2 bases, with 0 bases separating them. The CDR3 totals 11 residues. CDR1 is SGHAT and CDR2 is FQNNGV in the germline V gene. The DNA of the CDR3 is TGTGCCAGCAGCTTAGCCTACGAGCAGTACTTC. It translates to CASSLAYEQYF.

The V and J genes are TRBV10-1 and TRBJ2-7; tentatively, D is TRBD2 (6 bases). The CDR3 is 15 residues long. CDR1 is WNHNN and CDR2 is SYGVQD in the germline V gene (reference sequence). V lost 6 bases and J lost 7, with 22 bases in between. The CDR3 region has the DNA TGCGCCAGCAGACCCCAACGGGACTCCCCGGGGGAGCAGTACTTC. This gives the protein CASRPQRDSPGEQYF.

A single count supports this clone. The gene calls are TRBV10-1 and TRBJ2-3; a weak D match, TRBD1 (5 bases). From germline, CDR1 is WNHNN and CDR2 SYGVQD (reference sequence). V lost 2 bases and J 2 bases, leaving 8 bases between the germline ends. This CDR3 contains 14 residues. Written as DNA, the CDR3 is TGCGCCAGCAGTGAGATCAGGGACACAGATACGCAGTATTTT. Translation: CASSEIRDTDTQYF.

CDR3: CASSLDGNYGYTF. CDR3 DNA sequence: TGTGCCAGCAGCTTAGACGGGAACTATGGCTACACCTTC. The chain is built from TRBV11-2 and TRBJ1-2; unclear D gene. Deletions cut 0 bases from V and 2 bases from J, with 4 bases between. The length of the CDR3 is 13 residues. The germline CDR1 and CDR2 sequences are SGHAT and FQNNGV.

The V gene is TRBV28, the J gene TRBJ2-2; D possibly corresponds to TRBD1 (5 bases). CDR1 MDHEN and CDR2 SYDVKM come from the germline V gene. V lost 2 bases and J 7 bases, leaving 5 bases between the germline ends. The CDR3 runs 12 residues. As DNA, the CDR3 is TGTGCCAGCAGTTTAGGACACGGGGAGCTGTTTTTT. Translation gives CASSLGHGELFF.

This chain uses TRBV15 with TRBJ1-6; TRBD1 aligns across 7 bases. The V gene's germline CDR1 is LNHNV and CDR2 YYDKDF (reference sequence). The CDR3 spans 14 residues. V was pared by 0 bases and J by 10 bases, with 3 bases of the junction left unmatched. The CDR3 DNA sequence: TGTGCCACCAGCAGAGATCGACAGGGCTCACCCCTCCACTTT. The encoded protein is CATSRDRQGSPLHF.

The gene calls are TRBV15 and TRBJ2-5; D may be TRBD1 (6 bases). The CDR3 loop spans 16 amino acids. The ends were cut back, 0 bases at V and 5 bases at J, with 16 bases in the middle. CDR1 LNHNV and CDR2 YYDKDF come from the germline V gene (reference sequence). Here the CDR3 reads CATSRDPSWGRETQYF. The DNA for the CDR3 is TGTGCCACCAGCAGAGATCCAAGCTGGGGGCGGGAGACCCAGTACTTC.

This clone was seen once. The chain has TRBV5-1 and TRBJ2-5; 7 nucleotides line up with TRBD2. The CDR3 runs to 15 residues. V trimming: 4 bases; J trimming: 1 base; junction bases outside the gene matches: 7. Germline V gene data show CDR1 as SGHRS and CDR2 as YFSETQ. The CDR3 spells CASSPPTGGQETQYF. In nucleotides, the CDR3 is TGCGCCAGCAGCCCACCGACGGGGGGCCAAGAGACCCAGTACTTC.

The chain is built from TRBV12-5 and TRBJ2-7, with 8 bases that match TRBD1. Germline V lookup: CDR1 LGHNT, CDR2 FRNRAP. The CDR3 is 12 residues long. The V and J ends lost 3 bases and 11 bases, in that order; junction bases with no gene match: 6. The CDR3 here is CASGFLDRAEYF. The DNA for the CDR3 is TGTGCTAGTGGTTTCCTGGACAGGGCGGAGTACTTC.

This sequence joins TRBV19 and TRBJ2-7; D possibly corresponds to TRBD1 (6 bases). The V gene's germline CDR1 is LNHDA and CDR2 SQIVND (reference sequence). This CDR3 comprises 16 residues. Trimming stripped 3 bases from V and 6 bases from J, with 21 bases between. The CDR3 bases are TGTGCCAGTAGTATTTGGAGATCCCGGGACACTGGCGAGCAGTACTTC. Residues: CASSIWRSRDTGEQYF.

The chain has TRBV28 and TRBJ1-5; the D gene is possibly TRBD1 (6 bases). From germline, CDR1 is MDHEN and CDR2 SYDVKM. Trimming removed 6 bases at V and 0 bases at J, with 15 bases between. The length of the CDR3 is 16 residues. CDR3 DNA: TGTGCCAGCAGCACAGGGTTTTCGCATAGCAATCAGCCCCAGCATTTT. It specifies CASSTGFSHSNQPQHF.

This chain joins TRBV11-3 and TRBJ2-7; 7 bases line up with TRBD1. The CDR3 has 15 amino acids. V lost 5 bases, J lost 0 bases, and 7 bases stayed unmatched. CDR1 SGHNT and CDR2 YENEEA come from the germline V gene. CDR3 DNA sequence: TGTGCCAGCAGCCCATACAGGGGCTTCTCCTACGAGCAGTACTTC. Translated: CASSPYRGFSYEQYF. The variable domain in full, with the rest retrieved from reference TRBV11-3 and TRBJ2-7, is EAGVVQSPRYKIIEKKQPVAFWCNPISGHNTLYWYLQNLGQGPELLIRYENEEAVDDSQLPKDRFSAERLKGVDSTLKIQPAELGDSAVYLCASSPYRGFSYEQYFGPGTRLTVT.

This chain connects TRBV5-6 to TRBJ1-5; 7 bases line up with TRBD1. The CDR3 runs 15 residues. Germline V lookup: CDR1 SGHDT, CDR2 YYEEEE. Trimming cost V 0 bases and J 5 bases; bases outside gene matches: 5. The CDR3 sequence is CASSLGDRDDQPQHF. The DNA of the CDR3 is TGTGCCAGCAGCTTGGGAGACAGGGATGATCAGCCCCAGCATTTT.

The gene calls are TRBV15 and TRBJ2-2; D uncertain. The CDR3 is 12 amino acids. CDR1 is LNHNV and CDR2 is YYDKDF in the germline V gene (reference sequence). Trimming took off 9 bases at V and 1 base at J, with 6 bases between the two ends. CDR3 DNA: TGTGCCACTGGCGGGAACACCGGGGAGCTGTTTTTT. Translation gives CATGGNTGELFF.

The chain has TRBV27 and TRBJ2-7, with a tentative D call TRBD2 (7 bases). The CDR3 spans 14 residues. V lost 7 bases to trimming and J lost 4 bases, with 17 bases between them. CDR1 MNHEY and CDR2 SMNVEV come from the germline V gene (reference sequence). For the CDR3, the DNA is TGTGCCAGCAACGACGGGGGGCAGATTTACGAGCAGTACTTC. Translation: CASNDGGQIYEQYF.

The rearrangement uses TRBV7-3 and TRBJ2-1; 8 positions agree with TRBD2. Germline assignment: CDR1 SGHTA and CDR2 FQGTGA. After removal of 5 bases from V and 3 bases from J, the junction contained 6 bases not matched to a gene. This CDR3 is 15 amino acids long. The CDR3 reads CASSQSGGLYNEQFF. CDR3 coding DNA: TGTGCCAGCAGCCAGAGCGGGGGACTCTACAATGAGCAGTTCTTC.

V is TRBV5-1 and J is TRBJ2-2, with 7 bases matching TRBD2. CDR1 is SGHRS and CDR2 is YFSETQ in the germline V gene. The CDR3 consists of 16 residues. V gave up 1 base and J gave up 3 bases; unmatched junction bases: 6. DNA of the CDR3: TGCGCCAGCAGCTTGCCTCTAGCGGCATACACCGGGGAGCTGTTTTTT. It encodes CASSLPLAAYTGELFF. The full variable domain, in which reference TRBV5-1 and TRBJ2-2 provide the parts outside the CDR3, is KAGVTQTPRYLIKTRGQQVTLSCSPISGHRSVSWYQQTPGQGLQFLFEYFSETQRNKGNFPGRFSGRQFSNSRSEMNVSTLELGDSALYLCASSLPLAAYTGELFFGEGSRLTVL.

V and J are TRBV2 and TRBJ1-6; D not resolved. CDR3 length: 15 amino acids. The V end was cut by 3 bases, the J end by 4 bases, with 10 bases between. CDR1 is SNHLY, CDR2 FYNNEI, per germline. For the CDR3, the DNA is TGTGCCAGCAGTGATAGTATCCTTTATAATTCACCCCTCCACTTT. It encodes CASSDSILYNSPLHF. Full variable domain (missing parts from reference TRBV2 and TRBJ1-6): EPEVTQTPSHQVTQMGQEVILRCVPISNHLYFYWYRQILGQKVEFLVSFYNNEISEKSEIFDDQFSVERPDGSNFTLKIRSTKLEDSAMYFCASSDSILYNSPLHFGNGTRLTVT.

In its sample, this clone was seen once. The rearrangement joins TRBV18 to TRBJ1-4; 7 bases align to TRBD1. Trimming at V came to 8 bases and at J to 0 bases, leaving 3 bases not matched to a gene. From germline, CDR1 is KGHSH and CDR2 LQKENI. The CDR3 covers 14 residues. For the CDR3, the DNA is TGTGCCAGCACCGGGACAGCAACTAATGAAAAACTGTTTTTT. This translates into CASTGTATNEKLFF.

Concerning this clone itself: One end of the junction is discordant with germline, which a read error may explain. V gene TRBV7-9 combines with J gene TRBJ1-1; D remains ambiguous. The germline V gene encodes CDR1 SEHNR and CDR2 FQNEAQ (reference sequence). The CDR3 sequence is 13 residues long. The CDR3 DNA sequence: TGTGCTAGCAGCGCCGGGGAGGGCACTGAAGCTTTCTTT. This codes for CASSAGEGTEAFF.

This chain uses TRBV30 with TRBJ2-1; unclear D gene. Germline-derived CDR1 and CDR2 are GTSNPN and SVGIG (reference sequence). V shed 4 bases and J shed 4 bases, with 17 bases lying between them. The CDR3 is made up of 15 amino acids. The CDR3 region has the DNA TGTGCCTGGAACCCCCGGCAGGCCAGATACAATGAGCAGTTCTTC. Residues: CAWNPRQARYNEQFF.

The rearrangement joins TRBV7-2 to TRBJ2-2; D gene uncertain. The CDR3 extends over 13 amino acids. Deletions cut 4 bases from V and 0 bases from J, with 3 bases between. Germline V gene sequence: CDR1 SGHTA, CDR2 FQGNSA. The CDR3 loop reads CASSSANTGELFF. The CDR3 DNA sequence: TGTGCCAGCAGCTCCGCGAACACCGGGGAGCTGTTTTTT.

The CDR3 spells CASSQDGGGGNTIYF. In DNA form, the CDR3 reads TGCGCCAGCAGCCAAGATGGGGGCGGTGGAAACACCATATATTTT. The rearrangement joins TRBV4-3 to TRBJ1-3; maybe TRBD1 (6 bases). The CDR3 is made up of 15 amino acids. Trimming removed 0 bases from V and 3 bases from J, with 9 bases in between. Germline values: CDR1 LGHNA, CDR2 YSLEER.